The clone carrying this TCR beta chain was counted only a few times. Its antigen is not known. Cultured CD4+ T-cell DNA underwent Oncomine TCR Beta short-read sequencing. TCRdb re-called the PCR reads with MiXCR, one entry per CDR3 protein. Counted here are 7,000 to 10,000 distinct CDR3 sequences, more than 25% occurring once; the ten biggest clones make up around 39%. The data originate from a study of vaccination and CD4 T cells after COVID-19. Study-level information: The post-COVID samples were taken a median approximately 3.5 months after diagnosis, anywhere from 35 to 161. Researchers treated cells with overlapping spike peptides taken from SARS-CoV-2, HCoV-NL63, HCoV-OC43 and HCoV-229E.

Study-wide results and limits: The researchers studied relatively few convalescent patients and omitted early post-infection timepoints.

Germline V gene data show CDR1 as MGHDK and CDR2 as SYGVNS. V was pared by 2 bases and J by 4 bases, with 5 bases between. There are 12 residues in the CDR3. Noted treatment: roughly ten-day PBMC culture with coronavirus spike peptide pools or control peptides (ViraFEST assay). According to the study, CD4+ T cells from the unexposed donor were gathered ahead of the COVID-19 pandemic (2011-2018). This clonotype originated in a human donor in good health. This chain uses TRBV25-1 with TRBJ1-2; D not resolved. Input material: CD4+ T cells from blood, cultured in vitro. In DNA form, the CDR3 reads TGTGCCAGCAGTGAACCCCCCTATGGCTACACCTTC. Its protein product is CASSEPPYGYTF.